This TCR beta chain was retrieved from a study of blood T cell repertoires in COVID-19. Study-wide context: In each case, the material was cDNA or gDNA derived from T cells, B-cell-depleted T cells, or PBMCs.

There are 15 residues in the CDR3. Deletions cut 1 base from V and 6 bases from J, with 13 bases between. The germline V gene has CDR1 SNHLY and CDR2 FYNNEI. As processed by the authors: Reference gene primer amplification in the assay estimated nucleated cell counts. Clones were sequenced by immunoSEQ multiplex PCR, and TCRdb holds only the in-frame ones, with some missing. That table gives V, J and clone size, and the DNA gave D and trimming. The table includes approximately 300,000 clones, about nine tenths detected once. The chain uses TRBV2 and TRBJ1-5; perhaps TRBD1 as D (5 bases). The specimen sequenced was peripheral blood. The clonotype comes from a young man with active or convalescent COVID-19. CDR3 residues: CASSEEGTGGQPQHF. In DNA, the CDR3 is TGTGCCAGCAGTGAAGAGGGGACGGGGGGTCAGCCCCAGCATTTT. Using reference TRBV2 and TRBJ1-5 for the parts outside the CDR3, the full variable domain is EPEVTQTPSHQVTQMGQEVILRCVPISNHLYFYWYRQILGQKVEFLVSFYNNEISEKSEIFDDQFSVERPDGSNFTLKIRSTKLEDSAMYFCASSEEGTGGQPQHFGDGTRLSIL.